A selection of T cell receptor beta chains follows, all from one sample in a study. TCRdb called the 5' RACE reads again in MiXCR, with one record for every CDR3 protein. Of 55,000 to 75,000 distinct CDR3 sequences in the sample, more than 25% were seen once. Sequencing used tumor-infiltrating naive CD4+ T cells sorted from the breast tumor. These receptor sequences come from a female donor with breast cancer. Both conserved end residues are part of each CDR3. A D gene is named only where the DNA matches it firmly. Rows may omit the clone size; those that give it use once, few, many or a size class.

V gene	clone size	J gene	D gene	CDR3 DNA	CDR3 protein
TRBV4-1	.	TRBJ2-7	.	TGCGCCAGCAGCTCGCTGCCCTGGGACGAGCAGTACTTC	CASSSLPWDEQYF
TRBV11-1	few	TRBJ1-2	.	TGTGCCAGCAGCGGCTTTAAACGGTTGGATGGCTACACCTTC	CASSGFKRLDGYTF
TRBV5-1	.	TRBJ1-2	.	TGCGCCAGCAGCTTGGGAATGACAGCTAACTATGGCTACACCTTC	CASSLGMTANYGYTF
TRBV9	.	TRBJ2-3	TRBD2	TGTGCCAGCACCAGGGGCCTAGCGGGGTGGGAGGATACGCAGTATTTT	CASTRGLAGWEDTQYF
TRBV7-9	medium-sized	TRBJ1-1	.	TGTGCCAGCAGCGCAGCAGGCGCTGAAGCTTTCTTT	CASSAAGAEAFF
TRBV6-1	many	TRBJ1-1	.	TGTGCCAGCAGGAGGGAACAAGGAGAAGCTTTCTTT	CASRREQGEAFF
TRBV5-1	.	TRBJ2-1	.	TGCGCCAGCAGCCCGGGACTGAGCGGTTTCGATGAGCAGTTCTTC	CASSPGLSGFDEQFF
TRBV9	few	TRBJ2-1	.	TGTGCCAGCAGCGGTTATCAGCGGGCTGAGCAGTTCTTC	CASSGYQRAEQFF
TRBV7-2	.	TRBJ2-3	.	TGTGCCAGCAGCTCTAGCACAGATACGCAGTATTTT	CASSSSTDTQYF
TRBV7-9	.	TRBJ1-1	.	TGTGCCAGCAGTGCCTTCTCGAACGTGGGCACTGAAGCTTTCTTT	CASSAFSNVGTEAFF
TRBV6-2/TRBV6-3	.	TRBJ2-3	.	TGTGCCAGCAGTGAAAGGGGGTTTAGCACAGATACGCAGTATTTT	CASSERGFSTDTQYF
TRBV7-3	once	TRBJ2-1	TRBD2	TGTGCCGGCAGCCCGCCGGGACTAGCGGGCAATGAGCAGTTCTTC	CAGSPPGLAGNEQFF
TRBV27	few	TRBJ2-3	TRBD2	TGTGCCAGCAGTGCCCTACTAGCGGGAGGCCCCACAGATACGCAGTATTTT	CASSALLAGGPTDTQYF
TRBV2	few	TRBJ1-2	TRBD1	TGTGCCAGCAGTGAAGGCCGGGACAGACTCTATGGCTACACCTTC	CASSEGRDRLYGYTF
TRBV7-2	many	TRBJ2-7	TRBD1	TGTGCCAGCAGCTCCGGACAGGGCCCCCTCAGAGAGCAGTACTTC	CASSSGQGPLREQYF
TRBV7-9	few	TRBJ1-6	.	TGTGCCAGCAGCTTAGGGAACTATAATTCACCCCTCCACTTT	CASSLGNYNSPLHF
TRBV20-1	few	TRBJ1-4	.	TGCAGTGTCACGGGAATAGGGGGTTATGAAAAACTGTTTTTT	CSVTGIGGYEKLFF
TRBV24-1	.	TRBJ2-5	.	TGTGCCACCAGTGACCACGTGGGCGGCCAAGAGACCCAGTACTTC	CATSDHVGGQETQYF
TRBV6-6	.	TRBJ2-2	.	TGTGCCAGCAGTTACGAGACAGGCGACCCCGAGCTGTTTTTT	CASSYETGDPELFF
TRBV2	.	TRBJ1-4	.	TGTGCCAGCAGTGTTGGGCAGGCCGGGGGTGAAAAACTGTTTTTT	CASSVGQAGGEKLFF
TRBV27	few	TRBJ2-5	.	TGTGCCAGCAAAGTCTCGCCGGGAGAGGAGACCCAGTACTTC	CASKVSPGEETQYF
TRBV4-2	few	TRBJ2-1	TRBD2	TGTGCCAGCAGCCAAATGGGAGCTAGCGGGGCTGACAATGAGCAGTTCTTC	CASSQMGASGADNEQFF
TRBV27	once	TRBJ1-2	TRBD1	TGTGCCAGCAGTTTGGACAAGACAGGGGGCTACACCTTC	CASSLDKTGGYTF
TRBV4-3	.	TRBJ1-1	.	TGCGCCAGCAGCCAAGATCCAGGATTGGGCACTGAAGCTTTCTTT	CASSQDPGLGTEAFF
TRBV7-9	.	TRBJ2-1	TRBD1	TGTGCCAGCAGCCTCGGACAGGGGTGGTGGTCGGGCAATGAGCAGTTCTTC	CASSLGQGWWSGNEQFF
TRBV20-1	few	TRBJ1-5	.	TGCAGTGCTAGAGATTCGCACAATAATCAGCCCCAGCATTTT	CSARDSHNNQPQHF
TRBV6-2/TRBV6-3	few	TRBJ1-5	.	TGTGCCAGCAGGTCAACCGGGACCTCAAATCAGCCCCAGCATTTT	CASRSTGTSNQPQHF
TRBV12-3/TRBV12-4	.	TRBJ2-1	TRBD2	TGTGCCACCCGACTAGCGGGCCGCAATGAGCAGTTCTTC	CATRLAGRNEQFF
TRBV7-9	few	TRBJ1-3	.	TGTGCCAGCAGCCCCTCTCGGGGAGCGTTCTCTGGAAACACCATATATTTT	CASSPSRGAFSGNTIYF
TRBV4-1	few	TRBJ2-7	.	TGCGCCAGCAGCCCCCCCGGCAAGAGCTCCTACGAGCAGTACTTC	CASSPPGKSSYEQYF
TRBV29-1	.	TRBJ1-1	TRBD1	TGCAGCGTTCCTAGGGACAGGGGCGGTATAGTCGCTGAAGCTTTCTTT	CSVPRDRGGIVAEAFF
TRBV20-1	.	TRBJ2-7	.	TGCAGTGCTGCGGGCTCCCTGGATGGATACGAGCAGTACTTC	CSAAGSLDGYEQYF
TRBV28	many	TRBJ2-1	.	TGTGCCAGCAGTCTCTCAGCGAGGAATGAGCAGTTCTTC	CASSLSARNEQFF
TRBV28	few	TRBJ2-2	TRBD2	TGTGCCAGCCGGACACCGGGAGGGGGGGAGCTGTTTTTT	CASRTPGGGELFF
TRBV29-1	few	TRBJ2-5	.	TGCAGCGTTGGACAGCGCCAAGAGACCCAGTACTTC	CSVGQRQETQYF
TRBV7-9	few	TRBJ1-1	TRBD1	TGTGCCAGCAGCGTAGCGGGGGACAGGGCTGAAGCTTTCTTT	CASSVAGDRAEAFF
TRBV6-1	.	TRBJ2-5	.	TGTGCCAGCAGTGAAAACAGGCTCACTCAAGAGACCCAGTACTTC	CASSENRLTQETQYF
TRBV29-1	.	TRBJ2-3	TRBD2	TGCAGCGTCGGACTAGCGGCGCCTGGGGATACGCAGTATTTT	CSVGLAAPGDTQYF
TRBV4-1	many	TRBJ1-4	.	TGCGCCAGCAGCCAAGAACAGAATAATGAAAAACTGTTTTTT	CASSQEQNNEKLFF
TRBV5-6	once	TRBJ2-2	.	TGTGCCAGCAGCCCAGGGGACACCGGGGAGCCGTTTTTT	CASSPGDTGEPFF
TRBV5-1	few	TRBJ1-1	TRBD1	TGCGCCAGCAGCCCGGCTACCGGGACAGAGAACACTGAAGCTTTCTTT	CASSPATGTENTEAFF
TRBV6-5	many	TRBJ2-5	TRBD2	TGTGCCAGCAGCTTAGCGGGAGCGGGGTACGAGACCCAGTACTTC	CASSLAGAGYETQYF